One and the same sample provided the 30 T cell receptor beta chains below, sequenced in a study of identical twins. In TCRdb, the 5' RACE reads were re-called with MiXCR into one record per CDR3 protein. This repertoire shows some 710,000 distinct CDR3 sequences, over 5% found once; its top ten account for roughly 1.8%. Sample: naive T cells sorted from blood. The receptors shown here come from a man aged 18 to 30 in good health.

At least ten counts were recorded for this clonotype. This chain's CDR3 is CASGILGNEQFF. DNA for the CDR3: TGTGCCAGTGGTATCCTCGGCAATGAGCAGTTCTTC. This chain links TRBV12-3 or TRBV12-4 with TRBJ2-1; D remains ambiguous. The CDR3 consists of 12 residues. V gave up 9 bases and J gave up 6 bases, with 12 bases separating them.

This clonotype has ten or more counts. The V call is TRBV5-1, the J call TRBJ2-7; D remains unclear. The length of the CDR3 is 16 residues. Per the germline V gene, CDR1 is SGHRS and CDR2 is YFSETQ. V lost 1 base and J 0 bases, leaving 14 bases between the germline ends. CDR3 coding DNA: TGCGCCAGCAGCTTGACCCCTAGGGAAAGCTCCTACGAGCAGTACTTC. This codes for CASSLTPRESSYEQYF.

This clonotype was detected only a few times. This rearrangement joins TRBV20-1 to TRBJ2-5, with TRBD2 matching 10 bases. CDR1 DFQATT and CDR2 SNEGSKA come from the germline V gene (reference sequence). This CDR3 has 13 residues. V shed 5 bases and J 5 bases; nucleotides not matched to a gene: 5. This chain's CDR3 is CSAASGSGETQYF. Here the CDR3 DNA reads TGCAGTGCTGCTAGCGGGAGTGGCGAGACCCAGTACTTC.

This clonotype was recorded at least ten times. The chain recombines TRBV28 with TRBJ2-5, with D possibly matching TRBD1 (6 bases). V was trimmed by 4 bases and J by 5 bases, leaving 14 bases between them. The CDR3 extends over 14 amino acids. Germline CDR1 reads MDHEN; CDR2 reads SYDVKM. The CDR3 sequence: CASSSQGFGETQYF. The CDR3 DNA is TGTGCCAGCAGTTCCCAGGGGTTCGGCGAGACCCAGTACTTC.

The chain combines TRBV4-1 with TRBJ1-6; D gene uncertain. V dropped 0 bases and J dropped 9 bases, with 6 bases sitting between them. The CDR3 totals 13 residues. The germline V gene encodes CDR1 MGHRA and CDR2 YSYEKL. The CDR3 DNA reads TGCGCCAGCAGCCAAGATGAGGGTTCACCCCTCCACTTT. It encodes CASSQDEGSPLHF.

This clonotype was seen many times. The V call is TRBV10-3, the J call TRBJ2-3, with D perhaps being TRBD1 or TRBD2 (7 bases each). The CDR3 is made up of 15 amino acids. Trimming removed 7 bases at V and 0 bases at J, with 14 bases between. Germline CDR1 is ENHRY and CDR2 is SYGVKD. The CDR3 spells CAITAGQKSTDTQYF. The CDR3 nucleotides are TGTGCCATCACAGCGGGACAGAAGAGCACAGATACGCAGTATTTT.

This clonotype has a count of ten or more. This chain links TRBV11-3 with TRBJ2-5; D is undetermined. The CDR3 has 14 residues. Germline CDR1 reads SGHNT; CDR2 reads YENEEA. V lost 4 bases and J lost 1, with 10 bases in between. CDR3 residues: CASSSGKVQETQYF. The CDR3 DNA reads as TGTGCCAGCAGCTCCGGCAAGGTCCAAGAGACCCAGTACTTC.

The V gene is TRBV25-1, the J gene TRBJ2-5; D ambiguous. CDR3 size: 16 residues. In germline, CDR1 is MGHDK, CDR2 SYGVNS. Trimming removed 1 base at V and 2 bases at J, with 14 bases between. The DNA of the CDR3 is TGTGCCAGCAGTGAATTTGCAGGAAGAAAACAAGAGACCCAGTACTTC. Encoded protein: CASSEFAGRKQETQYF. Full variable domain (remainder filled in from reference TRBV25-1 and TRBJ2-5): EADIYQTPRYLVIGTGKKITLECSQTMGHDKMYWYQQDPGMELHLIHYSYGVNSTEKGDLSSESTVSRIRTEHFPLTLESARPSHTSQYLCASSEFAGRKQETQYFGPGTRLLVL.

The chain links TRBV11-3 to TRBJ1-1; D might be TRBD1 (5 bases). Trimming pared 5 bases from V and 7 bases from J, leaving 17 bases between. The CDR3 spans 14 residues. From germline, CDR1 is SGHNT and CDR2 YENEEA. CDR3 bases: TGTGCCAGCAGCAAACTATTCGAAGGGGTTGAAGCTTTCTTT. Amino acid sequence: CASSKLFEGVEAFF.

The chain carries TRBV5-1 and TRBJ2-7; no definite D call. The CDR3 sequence is 15 residues long. Germline CDR1 and CDR2: SGHRS and YFSETQ. In DNA form, the CDR3 reads TGCGCCAGCAGCGCACGAGTCGGGCCGACCTACGGGCAGTACGTC. This codes for CASSARVGPTYGQYV.

This clonotype was recorded a few times. The CDR3 loop is CATVYTQASNYGYTF. In DNA form, the CDR3 reads TGTGCCACCGTCTACACACAGGCTTCTAACTATGGCTACACCTTC. V usage is TRBV7-2 and J usage is TRBJ1-2; tentatively, D is TRBD1 (5 bases). CDR1 SGHTA and CDR2 FQGNSA come from the germline V gene. Trimming pared 10 bases from V and 0 bases from J, leaving 18 bases between. This CDR3 has 15 amino acids.

This clonotype was seen a handful of times. This chain uses TRBV3-1 with TRBJ2-1, with TRBD2 identical over 10 bases. Per germline, CDR1 LGHDT and CDR2 YNNKEL (reference sequence). The CDR3 is 15 residues long. J lost 7 bases, V lost 3 bases, and 6 bases had no gene match. The CDR3, as DNA: TGTGCCAGCAGCCAGAGAGCGGGAGGGGGTAATGAGCAGTTCTTC. Translation gives CASSQRAGGGNEQFF.

This clonotype turned up a few times. The V and J genes are TRBV2 and TRBJ1-3; maybe TRBD1 (6 bases). This CDR3 comprises 14 residues. Germline values: CDR1 SNHLY, CDR2 FYNNEI. The germline V and J ends were trimmed by 5 bases and 1 base, with 9 bases remaining between them. The CDR3 nucleotides are TGTGCCAGCAGTAAACAGGGTTCTGGAAACACCATATATTTT. Protein: CASSKQGSGNTIYF.

This clonotype has at least ten counts. The chain combines TRBV6-6 with TRBJ1-1; TRBD1 agrees at 8 bases. J lost 6 bases, V lost 8 bases, and 2 bases had no gene match. CDR1 is MNHNY and CDR2 is SVGAGI in the germline V gene (reference sequence). The CDR3 is 11 residues long. CDR3 nucleotide sequence: TGTGCCAGCGACAGGGGAGCTGAAGCTTTCTTT. Protein sequence: CASDRGAEAFF.

The chain joins TRBV10-3 to TRBJ1-1; D is possibly TRBD1 (6 bases). There are 13 residues in the CDR3. Germline V gene lookup returns CDR1 ENHRY and CDR2 SYGVKD. Deletions cut 4 bases from V and 4 bases from J, with 10 bases between. For the CDR3, the DNA is TGTGCCATCAGTGTGGGGGGGCCCACTGAAGCTTTCTTT. Amino acids: CAISVGGPTEAFF.

The genes are TRBV6-2 or TRBV6-3 and TRBJ2-1; tentative D call: TRBD2 (6 bases). In germline, CDR1 is MNHEY, CDR2 SVGEGT. The V and J ends lost 6 bases and 7 bases respectively, with 13 bases between them. This CDR3 comprises 13 residues. Written as DNA, the CDR3 is TGTGCCAGCAGCCCCGGACTAAAGAATGAGCAGTTCTTC. This translates into CASSPGLKNEQFF.

Many counts were recorded for this clonotype. The chain combines TRBV20-1 with TRBJ2-3; D possibly corresponds to TRBD2 (5 bases). V lost 8 bases, J lost 4 bases, and 10 bases lay in between. Germline V gives CDR1 DFQATT, CDR2 SNEGSKA (reference sequence). The CDR3 covers 11 residues. The CDR3 region has the DNA TGCAGTAGGGCGGAGGCAGATACGCAGTATTTT. It translates to CSRAEADTQYF.

This clonotype was recorded a few times. J is TRBJ2-1 and V is TRBV18, with 8 positions matching TRBD2. The germline CDR1 and CDR2 sequences are KGHSH and LQKENI. The CDR3 extends over 15 amino acids. The junction had 13 bases not matched to a gene; V was cut back by 8 bases and J by 7 bases. This CDR3 is CASRPPGGGENEQFF. CDR3 nucleotides: TGTGCCAGCCGCCCCCCGGGGGGGGGCGAAAATGAGCAGTTCTTC.

This clonotype was observed many times. V gene TRBV10-3 combines with J gene TRBJ2-1, with 11 bases that match TRBD2. In germline, CDR1 is ENHRY, CDR2 SYGVKD. The ends lost 4 bases at V and 6 bases at J; junction bases unmatched: 5. The CDR3 spans 15 residues. The CDR3 DNA reads TGTGCCATCAGTGTAACTAGCGGGAGTCCCAATGAGCAGTTCTTC. Its translation is CAISVTSGSPNEQFF.

This clonotype appeared many times. The rearrangement joins TRBV7-2 to TRBJ2-3; 9 nucleotides agree with TRBD2. This CDR3 has 17 amino acids. Trimming cost V 4 bases and J 5 bases; bases outside gene matches: 13. The germline CDR1 and CDR2 sequences are SGHTA and FQGNSA. CDR3 sequence (DNA): TGTGCCAGCAGCTCAACGTCCCTAGCGGGATTGGGAGATACGCAGTATTTT. Translation gives CASSSTSLAGLGDTQYF.

This clonotype was counted only a few times. The chain carries TRBV7-3 and TRBJ2-5, with 7 positions matching TRBD1. Germline trimming cut 4 bases from V and 4 bases from J; bases unmatched to any gene: 6. CDR1 SGHTA and CDR2 FQGTGA come from the germline V gene. The CDR3 length is 14 residues. The DNA of the CDR3 is TGTGCCAGCAGCTCAACAGGGGTTGGAGAGACCCAGTACTTC. It yields the protein CASSSTGVGETQYF.

This clonotype has at least ten counts. The V and J genes are TRBV20-1 and TRBJ2-5, with 9 bases fitting TRBD2. The CDR3 contains 14 residues. CDR1 and CDR2 from the germline V gene are DFQATT and SNEGSKA (reference sequence). V shed 6 bases and J 2 bases; nucleotides not matched to a gene: 7. The CDR3 loop reads CSAPFSGGQETQYF. Written as DNA, the CDR3 is TGCAGTGCCCCGTTTAGCGGGGGTCAAGAGACCCAGTACTTC.

This clonotype was picked up a small number of times. The chain joins TRBV7-9 to TRBJ2-7; a weak D match, TRBD1 (6 bases). The CDR3 has 13 amino acids. Trimming cost V 3 bases and J 5 bases, with 11 bases left between them. The germline gives CDR1 SEHNR, CDR2 FQNEAQ (reference sequence). CDR3 residues: CASSLNRADEQYF. The DNA for the CDR3 is TGTGCCAGCAGCTTGAACAGGGCGGACGAGCAGTACTTC.

Only a few counts were recorded for this clonotype. The genes are TRBV25-1 and TRBJ2-6; D ambiguous. This CDR3 has 18 residues. CDR1 MGHDK and CDR2 SYGVNS come from the germline V gene. Trimming pared 4 bases from V and 0 bases from J, leaving 16 bases between. The DNA for the CDR3 is TGTGCCAGCAGTGGACATCTGACGGACCACTCTGGGGCCAACGTCCTGACTTTC. Residues: CASSGHLTDHSGANVLTF. The whole variable domain, remainder taken from reference TRBV25-1 and TRBJ2-6, is EADIYQTPRYLVIGTGKKITLECSQTMGHDKMYWYQQDPGMELHLIHYSYGVNSTEKGDLSSESTVSRIRTEHFPLTLESARPSHTSQYLCASSGHLTDHSGANVLTFGAGSRLTVL.

This clonotype was picked up many times. The chain uses TRBV6-4 and TRBJ2-3, with D tentatively TRBD1 or TRBD2 (5 bases each). V was pared by 6 bases and J by 4 bases, with 14 bases between. This CDR3 region has 14 residues. Germline CDR1 MRHNA, CDR2 SNTAGT. The CDR3 sequence: CASSPEVGADTQYF. The CDR3 DNA sequence: TGTGCCAGCAGCCCCGAAGTGGGGGCAGATACGCAGTATTTT.

This clonotype was found a few times. The rearrangement links TRBV11-1 to TRBJ2-1, with D possibly TRBD2 on 6 matching bases. The length of the CDR3 is 19 residues. V dropped 3 bases and J dropped 3 bases, with 24 bases sitting between them. The germline gives CDR1 SGHAT, CDR2 FQDESV (reference sequence). Written as DNA, the CDR3 is TGTGCCAGCAGCTTGACCTTTGTTGAGGAGGGCCGGGACTACAATGAGCAGTTCTTC. Translated, it gives CASSLTFVEEGRDYNEQFF.

The table lists this clonotype with a few counts. This chain joins TRBV12-3 or TRBV12-4 and TRBJ2-1; TRBD2 matches 9 bases. The CDR3 spans 14 residues. The V and J ends lost 9 bases and 5 bases, in that order; junction bases with no gene match: 8. CDR3 sequence reads: CASKREASDNEQFF. The CDR3, as DNA: TGTGCCAGTAAGCGGGAGGCCTCTGACAATGAGCAGTTCTTC.

V usage is TRBV6-1 and J usage is TRBJ2-7; 11 nucleotides align to TRBD1. J lost 5 bases, V lost 2 bases, and 5 bases had no gene match. Germline assignment: CDR1 MNHNS and CDR2 SASEGT. The CDR3 loop spans 15 amino acids. The CDR3 is CASSEYGTGGNEQYF. The CDR3 DNA follows: TGTGCCAGCAGTGAATACGGGACAGGGGGGAACGAGCAGTACTTC.

This clonotype came up a few times. This rearrangement joins TRBV7-3 to TRBJ2-1; no firm D call. The CDR3 spans 13 residues. Germline V gives CDR1 SGHTA, CDR2 FQGTGA. Trimming stripped 2 bases from V and 8 bases from J, with 10 bases between. CDR3 DNA: TGTGCCAGCAGCTTATATGGCACATATGAGCAGTTCTTC. As protein: CASSLYGTYEQFF.

This clonotype appeared many times. The genes are TRBV20-1 and TRBJ1-2; 8 nucleotides agree with TRBD1. V was pared by 6 bases and J by 8 bases, with 14 bases of the junction left unmatched. The CDR3 is 14 residues long. Germline CDR1 and CDR2: DFQATT and SNEGSKA (reference sequence). This chain's CDR3 is CSAITGGEREGYTF. The CDR3 nucleotides read TGCAGTGCCATTACAGGGGGGGAAAGGGAAGGCTACACCTTC.